This T cell receptor (beta chain) was sequenced during a study of PD-1 blockade in classical Hodgkin lymphoma. The data were produced by immunoSEQ multiplex PCR, yet TCRdb's version contains in-frame clones alone and is incomplete. This sample has approximately 22,000 clones; 60% to 75% occur once, and the top ten carry around 21%. V was shortened by 1 base and J by 0 bases, with 11 bases between the two germline ends. The CDR3 length is 16 residues. The germline CDR1 and CDR2 sequences are MGHRA and YSYEKL. The time point: cycle 4 day 1 (C4D1), after 6 weeks of nivolumab. All patients experienced relapse after autologous stem cell transplantation, and brentuximab vedotin exposure was variable. Complete response, partial response or progressive disease constituted the best response categories observed. Study-level findings and limits: Later analyses included only patients treated at least 1 year post-ASCT. CD4+ TCR diversity, unlike CD8+, rose significantly by C4D1.

By sample share, this clone is medium-sized. The antigen remains undetermined. The chain uses TRBV4-1 and TRBJ2-3; possible D gene TRBD2, 5 bases. This specimen consisted of peripheral blood mononuclear cells (PBMCs), obtained before the fourth cycle of nivolumab. This sequence originates from a human donor with classical Hodgkin lymphoma. The CDR3 DNA is TGCGCCAGCAGCCAAGGGTGGGGAGTTAGCACAGATACGCAGTATTTT. Protein product: CASSQGWGVSTDTQYF.